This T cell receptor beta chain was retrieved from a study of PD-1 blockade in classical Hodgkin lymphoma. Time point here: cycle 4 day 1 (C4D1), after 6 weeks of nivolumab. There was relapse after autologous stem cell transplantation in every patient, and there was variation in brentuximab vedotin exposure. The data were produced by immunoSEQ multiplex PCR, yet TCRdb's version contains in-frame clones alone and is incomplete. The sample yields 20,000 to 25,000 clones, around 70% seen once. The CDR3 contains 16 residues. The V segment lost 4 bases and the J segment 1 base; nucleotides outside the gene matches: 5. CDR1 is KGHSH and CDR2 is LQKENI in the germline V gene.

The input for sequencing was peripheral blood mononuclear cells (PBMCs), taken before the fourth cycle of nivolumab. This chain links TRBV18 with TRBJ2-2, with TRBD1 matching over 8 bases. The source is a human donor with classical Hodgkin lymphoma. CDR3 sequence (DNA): TGTGCCAGCTCACAAACCGGGACAGGGAACACCGGGGAGCTGTTTTTT. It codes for CASSQTGTGNTGELFF.